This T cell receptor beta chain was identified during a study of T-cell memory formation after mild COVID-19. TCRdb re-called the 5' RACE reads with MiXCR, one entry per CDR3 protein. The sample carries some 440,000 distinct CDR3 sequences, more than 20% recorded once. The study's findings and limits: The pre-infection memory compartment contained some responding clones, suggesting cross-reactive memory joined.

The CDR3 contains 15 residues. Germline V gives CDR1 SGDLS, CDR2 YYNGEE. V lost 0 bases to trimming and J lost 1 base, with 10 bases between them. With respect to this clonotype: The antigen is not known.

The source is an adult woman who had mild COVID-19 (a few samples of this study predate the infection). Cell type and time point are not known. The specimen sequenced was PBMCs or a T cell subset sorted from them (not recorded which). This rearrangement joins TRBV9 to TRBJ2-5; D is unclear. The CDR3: CASSVGRHIQETQYF. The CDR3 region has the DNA TGTGCCAGCAGCGTAGGCAGGCACATCCAAGAGACCCAGTACTTC.